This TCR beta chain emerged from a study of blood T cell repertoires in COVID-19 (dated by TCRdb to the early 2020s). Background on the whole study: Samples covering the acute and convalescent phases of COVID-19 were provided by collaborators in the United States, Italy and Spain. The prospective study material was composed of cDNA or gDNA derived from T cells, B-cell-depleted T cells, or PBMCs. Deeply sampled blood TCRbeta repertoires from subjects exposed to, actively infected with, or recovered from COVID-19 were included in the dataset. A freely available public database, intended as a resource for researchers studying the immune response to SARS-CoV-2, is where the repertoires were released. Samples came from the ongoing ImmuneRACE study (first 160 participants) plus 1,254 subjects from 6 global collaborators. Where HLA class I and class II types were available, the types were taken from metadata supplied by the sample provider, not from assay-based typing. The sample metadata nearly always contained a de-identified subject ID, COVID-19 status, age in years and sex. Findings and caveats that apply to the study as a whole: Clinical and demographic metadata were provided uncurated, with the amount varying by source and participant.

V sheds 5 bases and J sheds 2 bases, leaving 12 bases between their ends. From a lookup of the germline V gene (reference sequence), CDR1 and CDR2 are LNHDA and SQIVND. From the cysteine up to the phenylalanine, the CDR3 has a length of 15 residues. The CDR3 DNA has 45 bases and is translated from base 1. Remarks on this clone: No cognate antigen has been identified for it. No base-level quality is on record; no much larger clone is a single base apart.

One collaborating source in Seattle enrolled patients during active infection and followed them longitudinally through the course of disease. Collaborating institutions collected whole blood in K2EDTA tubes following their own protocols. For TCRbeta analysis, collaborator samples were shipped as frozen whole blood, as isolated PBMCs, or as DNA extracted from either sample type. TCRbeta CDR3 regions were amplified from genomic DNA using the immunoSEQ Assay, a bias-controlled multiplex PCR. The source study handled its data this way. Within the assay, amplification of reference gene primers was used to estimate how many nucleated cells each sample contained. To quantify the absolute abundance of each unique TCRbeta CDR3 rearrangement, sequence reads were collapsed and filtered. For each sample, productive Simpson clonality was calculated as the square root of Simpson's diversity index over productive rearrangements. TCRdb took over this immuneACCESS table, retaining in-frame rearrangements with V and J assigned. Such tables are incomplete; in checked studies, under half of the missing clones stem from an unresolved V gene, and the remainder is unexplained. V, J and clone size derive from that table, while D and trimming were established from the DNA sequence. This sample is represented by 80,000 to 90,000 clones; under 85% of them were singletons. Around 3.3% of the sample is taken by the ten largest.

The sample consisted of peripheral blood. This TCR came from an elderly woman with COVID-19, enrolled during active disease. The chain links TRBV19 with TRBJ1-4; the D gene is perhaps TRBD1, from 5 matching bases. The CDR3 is CASSGGLHTNEKLFF. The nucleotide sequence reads TGTGCCAGTAGTGGGGGACTGCACACTAATGAAAAACTGTTTTTT.